Following are 29 T cell receptor beta chains from one sample sequenced in a study of T cell repertoires in ileal Crohn's disease (dated by TCRdb to between 2017 and 2020). Libraries came from the immunoSEQ multiplex PCR assay. Not all clones reach the TCRdb copy of this immuneACCESS table, which keeps in-frame sequences only. Checked studies attribute under half of the gap to unresolved V genes and leave the rest unexplained. Within this sample are around 3,600 clones, with around 90% of them counted one time only. The biggest ten clones account for 5% of the sample. The sample taken for sequencing was ileal tissue. These receptors were obtained from an adult with Crohn's disease.

This rearrangement joins TRBV11-3 to TRBJ2-7; D is uncertain. There are 14 residues in the CDR3. The V end lost 5 bases, the J end lost 1 base, and 12 bases lay between the germline ends. Germline CDR1 reads SGHNT; CDR2 reads YENEEA. Here the CDR3 DNA reads TGTGCCAGCAGCCTCGGACCAAGTTCCTACGAGCAGTACTTC. Amino acids: CASSLGPSSYEQYF.

The chain has TRBV15 and TRBJ2-1, with 8 positions matching TRBD1. Germline V gives CDR1 LNHNV, CDR2 YYDKDF (reference sequence). This CDR3 has 15 residues. V lost 8 bases to trimming and J lost 0 bases; unmatched junction nucleotides: 6. CDR3 loop: CATAVQGASYNEQFF. CDR3 DNA sequence: TGTGCCACCGCCGTCCAGGGGGCCTCCTACAATGAGCAGTTCTTC. Full variable domain (missing parts from reference TRBV15 and TRBJ2-1): DAMVIQNPRYQVTQFGKPVTLSCSQTLNHNVMYWYQQKSSQAPKLLFHYYDKDFNNEADTPDNFQSRRPNTSFCFLDIRSPGLGDTAMYLCATAVQGASYNEQFFGPGTRLTVL.

This clone was seen once. The V gene is TRBV7-3, the J gene TRBJ2-3; D is perhaps TRBD2 (5 bases). The CDR3 runs to 15 residues. Germline lookup yields CDR1 SGHTA and CDR2 FQGTGA. V was clipped by 4 bases and J by 3 bases, with 14 bases between them. DNA of the CDR3: TGTGCCAGCAGCTCCACGACACTAGTAACAGATACGCAGTATTTT. It encodes CASSSTTLVTDTQYF.

The genes are TRBV7-3 and TRBJ1-1; D might be TRBD1 (6 bases). Trimming cost V 3 bases and J 11 bases, with 13 bases left between them. Germline values: CDR1 SGHTA, CDR2 FQGTGA. This CDR3 has 12 amino acids. CDR3 sequence (DNA): TGTGCCAGCAGCTTTGCCGGGGGGGCCGCTTTCTTT. It yields the protein CASSFAGGAAFF. The variable domain in full, with the rest retrieved from reference TRBV7-3 and TRBJ1-1, is GAGVSQTPSNKVTEKGKYVELRCDPISGHTALYWYRQSLGQGPEFLIYFQGTGAADDSGLPNDRFFAVRPEGSVSTLKIQRTERGDSAVYLCASSFAGGAAFFGQGTRLTVV.

This chain uses TRBV7-6 with TRBJ2-7, with a weak D call TRBD2 (6 bases). The CDR3 sequence is 15 residues long. Per germline, CDR1 SGHVS and CDR2 FNYEAQ. V lost 4 bases to trimming and J lost 0 bases, with 13 bases between them. The CDR3, as DNA: TGTGCCAGCAGCTCAGGGACTGGGAGCTCCTACGAGCAGTACTTC. It specifies CASSSGTGSSYEQYF.

This chain uses TRBV2 with TRBJ1-5; D ambiguous. Trimming removed 8 bases at V and 2 bases at J, with 10 bases between. Looked up from germline, CDR1 is SNHLY and CDR2 is FYNNEI. The CDR3 sequence is 13 residues long. The CDR3 bases are TGTGCCAGCGGAGGAGACCGCAATCAGCCCCAGCATTTT. Its translation: CASGGDRNQPQHF.

The V and J genes are TRBV19 and TRBJ1-3, with D possibly being TRBD1 (6 bases). The CDR3 is 14 residues long. Germline V gene data show CDR1 as LNHDA and CDR2 as SQIVND (reference sequence). Between the trimmed V and J ends, which lost 3 bases and 3 bases, there was a span of 9 bases. The CDR3 DNA reads TGTGCCAGTAGTATTGGACAGCTTGGAAACACCATATATTTT. Amino acids: CASSIGQLGNTIYF.

The V call is TRBV6-4, the J call TRBJ2-3; 13 positions match TRBD2. This CDR3 has 16 amino acids. Trimming at V came to 6 bases and at J to 2 bases, leaving 5 bases not matched to a gene. Germline values: CDR1 MRHNA, CDR2 SNTAGT. The CDR3 loop reads CASSDGLAGATDTQYF. CDR3 coding DNA: TGTGCCAGCAGCGACGGACTAGCGGGGGCCACAGATACGCAGTATTTT.

This chain connects TRBV6-1 to TRBJ2-7; D could derive from TRBD1 or TRBD2 (6 bases each). CDR3 length: 14 amino acids. CDR1 and CDR2 from the germline V gene are MNHNS and SASEGT. V shed 6 bases and J shed 6 bases, with 18 bases lying between them. The CDR3, as DNA: TGTGCCAGCAGCGTTCTGGGGGGCGGAATCGAGCAGTACTTC. Translating gives CASSVLGGGIEQYF.

The chain combines TRBV7-8 with TRBJ2-3; possible D gene TRBD2, 5 bases. The germline V gene has CDR1 SGHVS and CDR2 FQNEAQ. V was clipped by 1 base and J by 5 bases, with 19 bases between them. The CDR3 totals 17 residues. Written as DNA, the CDR3 is TGTGCCAGCAGCTTAGGCCCCGTCGGAGGTGGGTTAGATACGCAGTATTTT. Protein: CASSLGPVGGGLDTQYF. The full variable domain, rest sourced from reference TRBV7-8 and TRBJ2-3, is GAGVSQSPRYKVAKRGQDVALRCDPISGHVSLFWYQQALGQGPEFLTYFQNEAQLDKSGLPSDRFFAERPEGSVSTLKIQRTQQEDSAVYLCASSLGPVGGGLDTQYFGPGTRLTVL.

The rearrangement links TRBV28 to TRBJ2-7; D is ambiguous. The CDR3 is 12 residues long. Looked up from germline, CDR1 is MDHEN and CDR2 is SYDVKM. The germline V and J ends were trimmed by 2 bases and 6 bases, with 8 bases remaining between them. In DNA, the CDR3 is TGTGCCAGCAGTTTAATAGGTCGCGAGCAGTACTTC. Translation: CASSLIGREQYF.

This clone appeared once. This chain joins TRBV13 and TRBJ2-7, with 8 bases that match TRBD1. V lost 0 bases and J lost 11; bases outside the gene matches: 15. CDR1 PRHDT and CDR2 FYEKMQ come from the germline V gene (reference sequence). The CDR3 runs 16 residues. The CDR3: CASSLGDLTGAPQEYF. The CDR3 nucleotides read TGTGCCAGCAGCTTAGGGGATCTGACAGGGGCCCCCCAAGAGTACTTC. Full variable domain (outside the CDR3, taken from reference TRBV13 and TRBJ2-7): AAGVIQSPRHLIKEKRETATLKCYPIPRHDTVYWYQQGPGQDPQFLISFYEKMQSDKGSIPDRFSAQQFSDYHSELNMSSLELGDSALYFCASSLGDLTGAPQEYFGPGTRLTVT.

The chain employs TRBV5-5 and TRBJ1-6, with TRBD1 matching over 11 bases. This CDR3 comprises 15 residues. Unmatched junction bases numbered 3, after V lost 1 base and J lost 9 bases. CDR1 and CDR2 (germline): SGHKS, YYEKEE (reference sequence). The chain's CDR3 is CASSLRTGGGSPLHF. Written as DNA, the CDR3 is TGTGCCAGCAGCTTGCGGACAGGGGGCGGTTCACCCCTCCACTTT. The full variable domain, its missing parts supplied by reference TRBV5-5 and TRBJ1-6, is DAGVTQSPTHLIKTRGQQVTLRCSPISGHKSVSWYQQVLGQGPQFIFQYYEKEERGRGNFPDRFSARQFPNYSSELNVNALLLGDSALYLCASSLRTGGGSPLHFGNGTRLTVT.

The chain joins TRBV9 to TRBJ1-1; 8 positions match TRBD1. This CDR3 region has 17 residues. V was pared by 0 bases and J by 4 bases, with 11 bases of the junction left unmatched. CDR1 is SGDLS and CDR2 is YYNGEE in the germline V gene. The DNA of the CDR3 is TGTGCCAGCAGCGTAGCTTCCCAGGGGGCCTGGGGCACTGAAGCTTTCTTT. Its translation: CASSVASQGAWGTEAFF.

The count of this clone is one. V usage is TRBV6-4 and J usage is TRBJ2-1; TRBD2 is a possible D gene (5 bases). The CDR3 has 14 residues. V lost 8 bases and J 5 bases, leaving 16 bases between the germline ends. From germline, CDR1 is MRHNA and CDR2 SNTAGT. CDR3 DNA sequence: TGTGCCAGCGGCTCCGGGGAAGGCCACAATGAGCAGTTCTTC. It is translated as CASGSGEGHNEQFF.

The chain carries TRBV4-2 and TRBJ2-7, with 11 nucleotides matching TRBD2. The CDR3 contains 16 residues. CDR1 and CDR2 from the germline V gene are LGHNA and YNFKEQ. V lost 0 bases to trimming and J lost 6 bases; unmatched junction nucleotides: 7. CDR3 protein: CASSQDQLTSGAEQYF. DNA of the CDR3: TGTGCCAGCAGCCAAGATCAATTGACTAGCGGGGCCGAGCAGTACTTC.

The rearrangement links TRBV2 to TRBJ2-7; 11 nucleotides match TRBD1. The CDR3 length is 16 residues. Germline lookup yields CDR1 SNHLY and CDR2 FYNNEI. Trimming removed 7 bases from V and 0 bases from J; junction bases left unmatched: 8. In nucleotides, the CDR3 is TGTGCCAGCAATCCTGGACAGGGGGCGGGCTCCTACGAGCAGTACTTC. Encoded protein: CASNPGQGAGSYEQYF. Drawing the rest from reference TRBV2 and TRBJ2-7, the complete variable domain is EPEVTQTPSHQVTQMGQEVILRCVPISNHLYFYWYRQILGQKVEFLVSFYNNEISEKSEIFDDQFSVERPDGSNFTLKIRSTKLEDSAMYFCASNPGQGAGSYEQYFGPGTRLTVT.

The genes are TRBV7-9 and TRBJ2-4, with D hard to call. The V end lost 4 bases, the J end lost 1 base, and 5 bases lay between the germline ends. The CDR3 is 13 amino acids. From germline, CDR1 is SEHNR and CDR2 FQNEAQ (reference sequence). The CDR3 loop is CASSSFAKNIQYF. In DNA form, the CDR3 reads TGTGCCAGCAGCTCGTTCGCCAAAAACATTCAGTACTTC.

The rearrangement uses TRBV19 and TRBJ1-5, with TRBD1 as a possible D gene (5 bases). The CDR3 totals 13 residues. V lost 10 bases to trimming and J lost 0 bases, with 10 bases between them. CDR1 and CDR2 from the germline V gene are LNHDA and SQIVND (reference sequence). Written as DNA, the CDR3 is TGTGCCAAGACAGTCGATAGCAATCAGCCCCAGCATTTT. Encoded protein: CAKTVDSNQPQHF.

The chain joins TRBV5-1 to TRBJ2-1; D gene uncertain. Germline V gene sequence: CDR1 SGHRS, CDR2 YFSETQ. V shed 0 bases and J shed 2 bases, with 9 bases lying between them. This CDR3 spans 15 amino acids. The CDR3 nucleotides read TGCGCCAGCAGCTTGGAAAGGATAGCCTACAATGAGCAGTTCTTC. Protein sequence: CASSLERIAYNEQFF.

In its sample, this clone was seen once. The V call is TRBV28, the J call TRBJ2-7; TRBD2 is a possible D gene (6 bases). From germline, CDR1 is MDHEN and CDR2 SYDVKM. Trimming cost V 7 bases and J 2 bases, with 18 bases left between them. The CDR3 has 15 residues. This CDR3 reads CASTLGGVQTYEQYF. The CDR3, as DNA: TGTGCCAGCACCCTCGGAGGGGTCCAAACCTACGAGCAGTACTTC.

The CDR3, as DNA: TGCAGCGTCATCCTCGGATCCTACGAGCAGTACTTC. Residues: CSVILGSYEQYF. The chain is built from TRBV29-1 and TRBJ2-7; D is unresolved. V lost 6 bases and J 1 base, leaving 10 bases between the germline ends. In germline, CDR1 is SQVTM, CDR2 ANQGSEA. The CDR3 spans 12 residues.

This clone came up a few times. V usage is TRBV19 and J usage is TRBJ2-7; D might be TRBD1 (6 bases). Trimming left V 8 bases short and J 3 bases short, with 20 bases between. This CDR3 is 15 amino acids long. CDR1 is LNHDA and CDR2 is SQIVND in the germline V gene (reference sequence). CDR3 sequence (DNA): TGTGCCAGTTCCTACCTCTCTCAGGGGTGCTACGAGCAGTACTTC. This translates into CASSYLSQGCYEQYF.

This chain links TRBV5-1 with TRBJ1-1, with 7 nucleotides matching TRBD1. The CDR3 length is 14 residues. The V and J ends lost 3 bases and 4 bases, in that order; junction bases with no gene match: 6. Germline loops: CDR1 SGHRS, CDR2 YFSETQ. Here the CDR3 reads CASSSTGEATEAFF. CDR3 bases: TGCGCCAGCAGCTCTACAGGGGAGGCCACTGAAGCTTTCTTT.

This clone was seen a single time. The J gene is TRBJ2-5, the V gene TRBV5-1; D may be TRBD1 (6 bases). The CDR3 sequence is 16 residues long. V dropped 1 base and J dropped 1 base, with 14 bases sitting between them. CDR1 SGHRS and CDR2 YFSETQ come from the germline V gene. Here the CDR3 DNA reads TGCGCCAGCAGCTTGAATGGTAGGACAGTCCAAGAGACCCAGTACTTC. It specifies CASSLNGRTVQETQYF.

The sample holds a few counts of this clone. The chain has TRBV10-3 and TRBJ1-5; tentatively, D is TRBD1 (6 bases). The CDR3 loop spans 13 amino acids. The V end lost 8 bases, the J end lost 3 bases, and 11 bases lay between the germline ends. Germline-derived CDR1 and CDR2 are ENHRY and SYGVKD. Written as DNA, the CDR3 is TGTGCCATCTCCCCAGGGGACAATCAGCCCCAGCATTTT. As protein: CAISPGDNQPQHF.

The chain joins TRBV4-2 to TRBJ2-3, with TRBD2 matching over 8 bases. CDR3 length: 14 amino acids. Germline CDR1 and CDR2: LGHNA and YNFKEQ. V lost 7 bases and J lost 2; bases outside the gene matches: 5. In DNA form, the CDR3 reads TGTGCCAGCACCGGGGGGGCGGACACAGATACGCAGTATTTT. This sequence encodes CASTGGADTDTQYF.

To note about this clone: Germline is not matched at one junction end, which may reflect a read error. This chain links TRBV6-5 with TRBJ1-1, with D perhaps TRBD1 (6 bases). The CDR3 runs 11 residues. CDR1 is MNHEY and CDR2 is SVGAGI in the germline V gene. Here the CDR3 reads CVSTQGPEAFF. The CDR3 coding sequence is TGTGTCAGCACTCAGGGGCCTGAAGCTTTCTTT.

The chain has TRBV2 and TRBJ2-5; D ambiguous. The J call is in doubt because the DNA end fits TRBJ2-7 better. The CDR3 contains 11 residues. CDR1 is SNHLY, CDR2 FYNNEI, per germline. CDR3 coding DNA: TGTGCCAGCACCACCGGCTACGAGCAGTACTTC. As protein: CASTTGYEQYF.